A single sample gave rise to the 19 T cell receptor beta chains below, sequenced in a study of OX40 agonist ivuxolimab in advanced cancers. Profiled with immunoSEQ multiplex PCR; TCRdb holds only in-frame clones, not every one. This table holds about 65,000 clones, around 87% found once. Sequencing was performed on CD4+ or CD8+ T cells sorted from blood, taken in a trial of the OX40 agonist ivuxolimab. These receptors were obtained from an adult with an advanced solid tumor such as melanoma, head and neck, liver or kidney cancer.

The chain employs TRBV5-3 and TRBJ2-5; 12 bases line up with TRBD2. TRBV5-3 belongs to the ORF category, with a function that is uncertain. After removal of 0 bases from V and 3 bases from J, the junction contained 9 bases not matched to a gene. There are 18 residues in the CDR3. DNA for the CDR3: TGTGCCAGAAGCTTGGAACTAGCGGGGGGACCGCAAAAAGAGACCCAGTACTTC. It specifies CARSLELAGGPQKETQYF.

V is TRBV7-2 and J is TRBJ2-3; TRBD2 is a possible D gene (5 bases). Germline V gives CDR1 SGHTA, CDR2 FQGNSA. Trimming cost V 1 base and J 0 bases, with 8 bases left between them. The CDR3 is 15 amino acids. The CDR3 loop reads CASSLERFSTDTQYF. The CDR3 DNA sequence: TGTGCCAGCAGCTTAGAGCGGTTCAGCACAGATACGCAGTATTTT.

This clone was seen just once. The chain combines TRBV7-9 with TRBJ2-7, with D possibly TRBD2 on 6 matching bases. Trimming left V 0 bases short and J 1 base short, with 16 bases between. This CDR3 contains 17 residues. Germline V gene sequence: CDR1 SEHNR, CDR2 FQNEAQ (reference sequence). This chain's CDR3 is CASSLAVGGIVSYEQYF. The CDR3 coding sequence is TGTGCCAGCAGCTTAGCGGTCGGAGGGATTGTATCCTACGAGCAGTACTTC.

This clone was seen only a few times. In nucleotides, the CDR3 is TGCAGCGCTGGACGGGGAATGAACACTGAAGCTTTCTTT. Translation gives CSAGRGMNTEAFF. The V call is TRBV29-1, the J call TRBJ1-1; no clear D. This CDR3 spans 13 amino acids. V was pared by 7 bases and J by 0 bases, with 12 bases between. CDR1 and CDR2 from the germline V gene are SQVTM and ANQGSEA.

This chain links TRBV5-6 with TRBJ1-2; 10 nucleotides match TRBD1. The V gene end was trimmed by 1 base and the J gene end by 2 bases; junction bases not matched to a gene: 2. The CDR3 runs to 15 residues. The germline gives CDR1 SGHDT, CDR2 YYEEEE. CDR3 in amino acids: CASSLRDRGNYGYTF. CDR3 nucleotide sequence: TGTGCCAGCAGCTTGAGGGACAGGGGAAACTATGGCTACACCTTC.

As to this clone: The germline gene is not matched at one end of the junction; a read error may be the cause. J is TRBJ1-6 and V is TRBV5-3, with 7 bases aligning to TRBD1. TRBV5-3 is placed among ORFs of uncertain function. The CDR3 loop spans 15 amino acids. In DNA form, the CDR3 reads TGTGCCAGCAGCTTGATCGGACAGGTCAATTCACCCCTCCACTTT. It codes for CASSLIGQVNSPLHF.

This chain connects TRBV29-1 to TRBJ2-5; D is possibly TRBD1 (5 bases). Germline-derived CDR1 and CDR2 are SQVTM and ANQGSEA. Trimming shortened V by 6 bases and J by 4 bases, and 15 bases separated the two germline ends. The CDR3 length is 13 residues. CDR3 nucleotide sequence: TGCAGCGTCCCGCAGGGCGCGCGAGAGACCCAGTACTTC. Translation gives CSVPQGARETQYF.

The rearrangement links TRBV7-9 to TRBJ2-7, with 12 bases identical to TRBD1. Per germline, CDR1 SEHNR and CDR2 FQNEAQ (reference sequence). Trimming at V came to 0 bases and at J to 3 bases, leaving 6 bases not matched to a gene. The CDR3 covers 17 residues. The CDR3 region has the DNA TGTGCCAGCAGCTTAGCAGGGACAGGGGGCCTCTTCTACGAGCAGTACTTC. This sequence encodes CASSLAGTGGLFYEQYF.

This rearrangement joins TRBV18 to TRBJ2-5; D gene ambiguous. CDR1 and CDR2 (germline): KGHSH, LQKENI. The CDR3 consists of 12 residues. The V end lost 5 bases, the J end lost 1 base, and 5 bases lay between the germline ends. The CDR3 is CASSSFQETQYF. CDR3 DNA sequence: TGTGCCAGCTCATCCTTCCAAGAGACCCAGTACTTC.

The chain is built from TRBV6-1 and TRBJ1-1; no reliable D call. CDR3 length: 18 residues. CDR1 and CDR2 from the germline V gene are MNHNS and SASEGT. Trimming took 2 bases from V and 3 from J, leaving 22 bases between them. The CDR3 DNA sequence: TGTGCCAGCAGTGAACCCTTGAGTTGGGGAGGAGGCGACACTGAAGCTTTCTTT. It translates to CASSEPLSWGGGDTEAFF.

The rearrangement uses TRBV5-8 and TRBJ1-1, with D unresolved. The germline CDR1 and CDR2 sequences are SGHTS and YDEGEE. The CDR3 has 16 amino acids. The V end was cut by 1 base, the J end by 0 bases, with 13 bases between. The CDR3 DNA sequence: TGTGCCAGCAGCTTGAAAGTGTTTTTGATGAACACTGAAGCTTTCTTT. This encodes CASSLKVFLMNTEAFF.

The rearrangement links TRBV10-3 to TRBJ2-2; TRBD1 matches 7 bases. The V segment lost 6 bases and the J segment 0 bases; nucleotides outside the gene matches: 16. The V gene's germline CDR1 is ENHRY and CDR2 SYGVKD. CDR3 length: 19 amino acids. The CDR3 loop is CAISKEIPGQAANTGELFF. In DNA, the CDR3 is TGTGCCATCAGCAAGGAGATTCCTGGACAGGCCGCGAACACCGGGGAGCTGTTTTTT.

This clone was observed a handful of times. This chain uses TRBV10-3 with TRBJ1-4, with no clear D. The germline CDR1 and CDR2 sequences are ENHRY and SYGVKD. This CDR3 is 14 amino acids long. Trimming left V 5 bases short and J 7 bases short, with 14 bases between. The CDR3 here is CAISYDTLGEKLFF. The DNA of the CDR3 is TGTGCCATCAGTTATGATACGTTGGGTGAAAAACTGTTTTTT.

In the case of this clone: At one boundary the junction diverges from the germline segment, which might be a read error. The CDR3 nucleotides read TGTGCCTGGAGTCCAGGGGGCTGGTGGTCAGCCCCAGCATTT. Protein sequence: CAWSPGGWWSAPAF. The J gene is TRBJ1-5, the V gene TRBV30; 8 bases map to TRBD1. CDR1 is GTSNPN and CDR2 is SVGIG in the germline V gene (reference sequence). This CDR3 has 14 amino acids. Using reference TRBV30 and TRBJ1-5 for the parts outside the CDR3, the full variable domain is SQTIHQWPATLVQPVGSPLSLECTVEGTSNPNLYWYRQAAGRGLQLLFYSVGIGQISSEVPQNLSASRPQDRQFILSSKKLLLSDSGFYLCAWSPGGWWSAPAFGDGTRLSIL.

This chain uses TRBV18 with TRBJ2-5, with 8 bases identical to TRBD2. Matching the DNA end better, TRBJ2-7 makes the J call doubtful. Germline loops: CDR1 KGHSH, CDR2 LQKENI. The CDR3 has 18 amino acids. The CDR3 reads CASSPQNPTGTSSYEQYF. CDR3 DNA: TGTGCCAGCTCACCCCAAAACCCTACAGGGACTAGCTCCTACGAGCAGTACTTC.

The chain recombines TRBV4-1 with TRBJ2-3; 9 bases line up with TRBD2. The CDR3 has 18 residues. The germline V gene encodes CDR1 MGHRA and CDR2 YSYEKL. The V segment lost 1 base and the J segment 7 bases; nucleotides outside the gene matches: 15. The CDR3 spells CASSQAGLGAGGPNTQYF. DNA of the CDR3: TGCGCCAGCAGCCAAGCAGGACTAGGCGCGGGGGGGCCAAATACGCAGTATTTT.

The chain employs TRBV7-2 and TRBJ2-3; tentatively, D is TRBD1 or TRBD2 (5 bases each). The V end was cut by 1 base, the J end by 1 base, with 9 bases between. Looked up from germline, CDR1 is SGHTA and CDR2 is FQGNSA. There are 15 residues in the CDR3. The CDR3 is CASSLDGARTDTQYF. The CDR3, as DNA: TGTGCCAGCAGCTTAGACGGGGCGCGCACAGATACGCAGTATTTT.

The chain links TRBV28 to TRBJ1-1; D not certain. Germline values: CDR1 MDHEN, CDR2 SYDVKM. CDR3 length: 13 amino acids. V lost 5 bases to trimming and J lost 4 bases, with 11 bases between them. The CDR3 DNA is TGTGCCAGCAGTGACACCTTGATCACTGAAGCTTTCTTT. It codes for CASSDTLITEAFF. Full variable domain (remainder filled in from reference TRBV28 and TRBJ1-1): DVKVTQSSRYLVKRTGEKVFLECVQDMDHENMFWYRQDPGLGLRLIYFSYDVKMKEKGDIPEGYSVSREKKERFSLILESASTNQTSMYLCASSDTLITEAFFGQGTRLTVV.

The chain employs TRBV6-5 and TRBJ1-1; TRBD1 matches 7 bases. Germline trimming cut 6 bases from V and 5 bases from J; bases unmatched to any gene: 6. This CDR3 is 13 amino acids long. CDR1 MNHEY and CDR2 SVGAGI come from the germline V gene. The CDR3 spells CASRPGGRTEAFF. The CDR3, as DNA: TGTGCCAGCAGACCAGGGGGTCGAACTGAAGCTTTCTTT.